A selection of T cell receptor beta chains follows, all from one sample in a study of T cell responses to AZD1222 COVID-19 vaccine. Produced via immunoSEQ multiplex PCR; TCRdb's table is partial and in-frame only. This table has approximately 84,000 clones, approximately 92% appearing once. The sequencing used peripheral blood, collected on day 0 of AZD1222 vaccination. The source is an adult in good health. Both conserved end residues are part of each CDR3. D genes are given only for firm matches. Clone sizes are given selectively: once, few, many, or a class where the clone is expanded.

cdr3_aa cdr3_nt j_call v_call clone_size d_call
CATSDGHGPQHF TGTGCCACCAGTGATGGCCATGGGCCCCAGCATTTT TRBJ1-5 TRBV24-1 . .
CASSREGSSNQPQHF TGTGCCAGCAGCCGCGAAGGATCTAGCAATCAGCCCCAGCATTTT TRBJ1-5 TRBV4-2 few .
CASSPGPTNTEAFF TGTGCCAGCAGCCCTGGACCGACTAACACTGAAGCTTTCTTT TRBJ1-1 TRBV13 once .
CASRSGTGGSAGELFF TGTGCCAGCAGATCCGGGACAGGGGGATCCGCCGGGGAGCTGTTTTTT TRBJ2-2 TRBV2 once TRBD1
CASSVEGTGATYEQYF TGTGCCAGCAGCGTAGAAGGGACAGGGGCCACCTACGAGCAGTACTTC TRBJ2-7 TRBV9 . TRBD1
CASRRTGTDKNIQYF TGTGCCAGCAGGAGAACAGGGACTGACAAAAACATTCAGTACTTC TRBJ2-4 TRBV2 few .
CASSLRTGIYGYTF TGTGCCAGCAGTTTAAGGACAGGGATTTATGGCTACACCTTC TRBJ1-2 TRBV28 once TRBD1
CASSPRRGNTEAFF TGTGCCAGCTCACCAAGGCGGGGGAACACTGAAGCTTTCTTT TRBJ1-1 TRBV18 . .
CASSEIGGSLNTEAFF TGTGCCAGCAGTGAAATTGGAGGCAGCTTAAACACTGAAGCTTTCTTT TRBJ1-1 TRBV6-1 . .
CASNYQGARGYTF TGTGCCAGCAATTATCAGGGGGCACGGGGCTACACCTTC TRBJ1-2 TRBV2 few TRBD1
CASSEVGRGSYNEQFF TGTGCCAGCAGTGAAGTTGGCAGGGGTTCCTACAATGAGCAGTTCTTC TRBJ2-1 TRBV6-1 . .
CASSFLGNMNTEAFF TGCGCCAGCAGCTTTCTGGGGAACATGAACACTGAAGCTTTCTTT TRBJ1-1 TRBV5-1 . .
CASSIQLPGENYGYTF TGTGCCAGTAGTATCCAACTCCCAGGGGAGAACTATGGCTACACCTTC TRBJ1-2 TRBV19 once .
CASSITGAKNTEAFF TGTGCCAGTAGTATTACAGGGGCCAAAAACACTGAAGCTTTCTTT TRBJ1-1 TRBV19 . TRBD1
CASSQKPDSYEQYF TGCGCCAGCAGCCAGAAACCCGACTCCTACGAGCAGTACTTC TRBJ2-7 TRBV4-1 few .
CASMGGTSDEQFF TGCGCCAGCATGGGCGGGACCTCGGATGAGCAGTTCTTC TRBJ2-1 TRBV5-1 . .
CASSLRFMGEQYF TGTGCCAGCAGCTTAAGGTTCATGGGTGAGCAGTACTTC TRBJ2-7 TRBV11-1 . .
CASSSGRGARNIQYF TGTGCCAGCAGCTCCGGGAGGGGCGCCCGAAACATTCAGTACTTC TRBJ2-4 TRBV3-1/TRBV3-2 . TRBD2
CASSETGQYNQPQHF TGCGCCAGCAGCGAGACGGGACAGTACAATCAGCCCCAGCATTTT TRBJ1-5 TRBV5-1 . TRBD1
CASSPLRQGINSNQPQHF TGTGCCAGCTCACCACTAAGACAGGGGATAAATAGCAATCAGCCCCAGCATTTT TRBJ1-5 TRBV18 . TRBD1
CSVEGGYNEQFF TGCAGCGTTGAAGGTGGTTACAATGAGCAGTTCTTC TRBJ2-1 TRBV29-1 . .
CASSYLMRETQYF TGTGCCAGCAGCTATCTAATGAGAGAGACCCAGTACTTC TRBJ2-5 TRBV7-6 . .